These T cell receptor beta chains were read from a single sample in a study of blood T cells in healthy people across ages. Each CDR3 protein gets one entry after TCRdb re-called the 5' RACE reads with MiXCR. The sample has 1.8 million or so distinct CDR3 sequences, roughly two fifths seen once. Sequencing was performed on blood. The source is a human donor in good health. Each CDR3 is given with its conserved first and last residue. D genes are given only for firm matches. For some rows the clone size is stated as once, few or many, or as a class when expanded; others skip it.

d_call | clone_size | j_call | v_call | cdr3_length | cdr3_nt | cdr3_aa
. | . | TRBJ1-2 | TRBV12-3/TRBV12-4 | 15 | TGTGCCAGCAGTTTAGACTTCCAGACTTTCTATGGCTACACCTTC | CASSLDFQTFYGYTF
TRBD2 | once | TRBJ2-7 | TRBV5-4 | 18 | TGTGCCAGCAGCGCAGGGACTAGCGGGGTTGCGAGCTCCTACGAGCAGTACTTC | CASSAGTSGVASSYEQYF
TRBD1 | . | TRBJ1-2 | TRBV20-1 | 15 | TGCAGTGCTAGAGATCTGGACAGGGATCTTCTTGGCTACACCTTC | CSARDLDRDLLGYTF
TRBD1 | . | TRBJ1-2 | TRBV10-3 | 15 | TGTGCCATCAGTGAGGGACAGGGGGTAGTCTATGGCTACACCTTC | CAISEGQGVVYGYTF
TRBD1 | many | TRBJ2-7 | TRBV29-1 | 13 | TGCAGCGTGGCCGGGACAGGGTTCTCCGAGCAGTACTTC | CSVAGTGFSEQYF
. | . | TRBJ2-4 | TRBV19 | 15 | TGTGCCAGTAGTGGGCTCGACGCACGAAAAAACATTCAGTACTTC | CASSGLDARKNIQYF
TRBD2 | . | TRBJ2-1 | TRBV29-1 | 15 | TGCAGCGTTGATAGGTCTAGCGGGTGGGACAATGAGCAGTTCTTC | CSVDRSSGWDNEQFF
. | . | TRBJ2-7 | TRBV21-1 | 16 | TGTGCCAGCAGCAGGCCGCAAGGAGCCGCCTCCTACGAGCAGTACTTC | CASSRPQGAASYEQYF
. | . | TRBJ1-2 | TRBV5-1 | 15 | TGCGCCAGCAGCTTGGTACAGGGAGCTAACTATGGCTACACCTTC | CASSLVQGANYGYTF
. | once | TRBJ2-4 | TRBV2 | 12 | TGTGCCAGCAGATCACTAGGGAGCATTCAGTACTTC | CASRSLGSIQYF
TRBD1 | . | TRBJ2-7 | TRBV15 | 15 | TGTGCCACCAGCAGCGCTGGGGACAGCTACTACGAGCAGTACTTC | CATSSAGDSYYEQYF
. | . | TRBJ1-4 | TRBV4-3 | 15 | TGCGCCAGCAGCCCAGGGACGCTTTCGGGTGAAAAACTGTTTTTT | CASSPGTLSGEKLFF
. | . | TRBJ2-3 | TRBV20-1 | 13 | TGCAGTGCTGCCAAGGACAGTACAGATACGCAGTATTTT | CSAAKDSTDTQYF
. | few | TRBJ2-7 | TRBV28 | 14 | TGTGCCAGCAGTCAACCACAGGTCGCCTACGAGCAGTACTTC | CASSQPQVAYEQYF
. | . | TRBJ1-4 | TRBV12-3/TRBV12-4 | 15 | TGTGCCTGCAGTTTAGGGCAGGGTTGGAGGGAAAAACTGTTTTTT | CACSLGQGWREKLFF